This paragraph reports one T cell receptor beta chain. This entry is derived from a study of blood T cell repertoires in COVID-19. About the research overall: COVID-19 samples, acute and convalescent, were from the United States, Italy and Spain. PBMCs, B-cell-depleted T cells, or T cells were the source of the cDNA or gDNA that made up the material.

Germline V gene sequence: CDR1 ENHRY, CDR2 SYGVKD. Germline trimming cut 10 bases from V and 0 bases from J; bases unmatched to any gene: 5. The CDR3 totals 14 residues. Source study methods: Nucleated cell counts were estimated from reference gene primer amplification. This table comes from immunoSEQ multiplex PCR, and its TCRdb copy is limited to in-frame clones, with some not included. V and J calls and clone size are given by that table; D and trimming were obtained from the DNA. Found here are about 140,000 clones, approximately 79% of them singletons; the top ten hold roughly 3.4%. The sample was peripheral blood. This receptor was identified in a man in his 60s with acute or convalescent COVID-19. This rearrangement joins TRBV10-3 to TRBJ1-1; the match to TRBD1 covers 10 bases. The CDR3 spells CATGQGDLNTEAFF. The CDR3 bases are TGTGCCACCGGACAGGGGGATCTGAACACTGAAGCTTTCTTT.